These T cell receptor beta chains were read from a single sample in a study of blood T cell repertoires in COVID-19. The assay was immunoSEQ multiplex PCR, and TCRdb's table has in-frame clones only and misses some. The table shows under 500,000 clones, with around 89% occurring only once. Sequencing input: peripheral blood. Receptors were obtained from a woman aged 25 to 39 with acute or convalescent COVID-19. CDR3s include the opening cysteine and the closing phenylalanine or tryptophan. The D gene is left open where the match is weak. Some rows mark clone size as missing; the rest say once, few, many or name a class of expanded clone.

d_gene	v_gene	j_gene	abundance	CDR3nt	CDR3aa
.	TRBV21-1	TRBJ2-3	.	TGTGCCAGCAGTTGGGTCCCATACAGGGGATTCACAGATACGCAGTATTTT	CASSWVPYRGFTDTQYF
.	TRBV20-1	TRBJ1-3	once	TGCAGTGCTAGTCTCAGGGGTTCCTCTGGAAACACCATATATTTT	CSASLRGSSGNTIYF
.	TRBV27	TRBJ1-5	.	TGTGCCAGCAGTTATAGCTATAGCAATCAGCCCCAGCATTTT	CASSYSYSNQPQHF
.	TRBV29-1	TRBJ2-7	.	TGCAGCGTTGAGGCGACTTACGAGCAGTACTTC	CSVEATYEQYF
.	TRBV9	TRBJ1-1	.	TGTGCCAGCAGCTCAGGGATGAACACTGAAGCTTTCTTT	CASSSGMNTEAFF
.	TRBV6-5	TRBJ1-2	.	TGTGCCAGCAGCGCGGCCTTCCTCTATGGCTACACCTTC	CASSAAFLYGYTF
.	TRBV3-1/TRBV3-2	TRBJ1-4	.	TGTGCCAGCAGCCCCCCGGGACAAACCTTCTCAACTAATGAAAAACTGTTTTTT	CASSPPGQTFSTNEKLFF
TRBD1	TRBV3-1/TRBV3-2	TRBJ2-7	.	TGTGCCAGCAGCCAAGAAACAGGGGGCCTCGAGCAGTACTTC	CASSQETGGLEQYF
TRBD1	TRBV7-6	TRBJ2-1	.	TGTGCCAGCAGCTCCTCCCCGGTCCGGGACAGGGGCAATGAGCAGTTCTTC	CASSSSPVRDRGNEQFF
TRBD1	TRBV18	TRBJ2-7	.	TGTGCCAGCTCAGAGGACAGGCCGCCGCTTAGCGAGCAGTACTTC	CASSEDRPPLSEQYF
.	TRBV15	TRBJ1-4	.	TGTGCCACCAGCATCACGGGGGCAACTAATGAAAAACTGTTTTTT	CATSITGATNEKLFF
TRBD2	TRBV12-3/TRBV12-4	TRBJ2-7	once	TGTGCCAGCAGTTGGGACTACTACTACGAGCAGTACTTC	CASSWDYYYEQYF
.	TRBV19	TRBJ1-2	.	TGTGCCAGTAGTATATGGTCCGGGAGGGGCTACACCTTC	CASSIWSGRGYTF
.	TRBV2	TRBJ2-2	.	TGTGCCAGCAGTGAAGCGCAACTGGGGGAGCTGTTTTTT	CASSEAQLGELFF
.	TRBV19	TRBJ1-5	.	TGTGCCAGTAGTAGGTCTCGGGGGAGCAATCAGCCCCAGCATTTT	CASSRSRGSNQPQHF
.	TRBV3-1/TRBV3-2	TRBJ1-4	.	TGTGCCAGCAGCCGTCGAGGGACACAGGAAAAACTGTTTTTT	CASSRRGTQEKLFF
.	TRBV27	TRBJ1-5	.	TGTGCCAGCCTTAACACAGGTCAGCATCAGCCCCAGCATTTT	CASLNTGQHQPQHF
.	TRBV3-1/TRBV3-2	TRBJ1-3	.	TGTGCCAGCACCGACAGCAAGAAAAACACCATATATTTT	CASTDSKKNTIYF
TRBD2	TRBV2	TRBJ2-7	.	TGTGCCAGCAGTGAACTCGGAGCGGGGGGCTACGAGCAGTACTTC	CASSELGAGGYEQYF
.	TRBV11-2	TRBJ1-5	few	TGTGCCAGCAGTTCATCCAGTGATCAGCCCCAGCATTTT	CASSSSSDQPQHF
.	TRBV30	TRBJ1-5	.	TGTGCCTGGAGTTCCCGCAGTGATCAGCCCCAGCATTTT	CAWSSRSDQPQHF
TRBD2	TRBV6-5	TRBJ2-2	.	TGTGCCAGCAGTTATGAGCGGGGGGACCACACCGGGGAGCTGTTTTTT	CASSYERGDHTGELFF
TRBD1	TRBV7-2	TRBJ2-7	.	TGTGCCAGCAGCTTATGGGACAGGGGTCGGGACGAGCAGTACTTC	CASSLWDRGRDEQYF
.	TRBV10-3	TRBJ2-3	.	TGTGCCATCAGTGAGTCTATGATCCTAGGGGTTACAGATACGCAGTATTTT	CAISESMILGVTDTQYF
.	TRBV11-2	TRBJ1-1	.	TGTGCCAGCAGCTCGGATAGCATCGGAGGGCACACTGAAGCTTTCTTT	CASSSDSIGGHTEAFF
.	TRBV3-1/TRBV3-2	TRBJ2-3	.	TGTGCCAGCAGCCAGAGCTCGGGTTGGGTCGTCGTGTATTTT	CASSQSSGWVVVYF
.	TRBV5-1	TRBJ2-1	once	TGCGCCAGCAGCTCAGGACAGAACAATGAGCAGTTCTTC	CASSSGQNNEQFF
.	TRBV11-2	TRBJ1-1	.	TGTGCCAGCAGCCATGGTGCGGGTTTCAGGAACACTGAAGCTTTCTTT	CASSHGAGFRNTEAFF
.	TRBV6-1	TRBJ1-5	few	TGTGCCAGCAGTGAAGTAGGCAGGGGAATTGGTCAGCCCCAGCATTTT	CASSEVGRGIGQPQHF
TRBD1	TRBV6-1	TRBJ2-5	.	TGTGCCAGCAGTGATGGGCCCGAGGGGGCCCAAGAGACCCAGTACTTC	CASSDGPEGAQETQYF
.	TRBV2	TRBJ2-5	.	TGTGCCAGCAGTGACATGGGGGCTAGTGTGGAGACCCAGTACTTC	CASSDMGASVETQYF
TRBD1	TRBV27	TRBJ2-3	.	TGTGCCAGCAGAACGGACAGGGGTAGAATAACAGATACGCAGTATTTT	CASRTDRGRITDTQYF
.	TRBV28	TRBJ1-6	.	TGTGCCAGCAAGGTGGGGCTTAATTCACCCCTCCACTTT	CASKVGLNSPLHF
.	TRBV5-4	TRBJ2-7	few	TGTGCCAGCAGCTCTAGAGTCAGCCCCTACGAGCAGTACTTC	CASSSRVSPYEQYF
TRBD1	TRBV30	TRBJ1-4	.	TGTGCCTGGAGTGGGACAGGTCGGGGTAGGAGTGAAAAACTGTTTTTT	CAWSGTGRGRSEKLFF
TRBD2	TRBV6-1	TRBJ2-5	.	TGTGCCAGCAGTGACCTCTGGACAGCTCGGGGGGGAGAGACCCAGTACTTC	CASSDLWTARGGETQYF
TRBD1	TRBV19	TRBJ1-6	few	TGTGCCAGTAGTAGTTCGGGACAGGGAAATTCACCCCTCCACTTT	CASSSSGQGNSPLHF
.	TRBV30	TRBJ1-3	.	TGTGCCTGGAGTGTGCTAGGGGGTATCGCTGGAAACACCATATATTTT	CAWSVLGGIAGNTIYF
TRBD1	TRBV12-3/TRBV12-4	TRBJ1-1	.	TGTGCCAGCAGACGGGACAGGAACACTGAAGCTTTCTTT	CASRRDRNTEAFF
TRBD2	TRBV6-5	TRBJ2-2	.	TGTGCCAGCTTTAAGACTAGCGGGACCACCGGGGAGCTGTTTTTT	CASFKTSGTTGELFF
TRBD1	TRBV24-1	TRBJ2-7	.	TGTGCCACCAGTTTGGGACAGGGCTACGAGCAGTACTTC	CATSLGQGYEQYF
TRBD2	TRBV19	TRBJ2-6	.	TGTGCCAGTAGCGATTGGGAGGGCTCTGGGGCCAACGTCCTGACTTTC	CASSDWEGSGANVLTF
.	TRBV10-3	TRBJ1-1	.	TGTGCCATCAGTGATAGGAGCACTGAAGCTTTCTTT	CAISDRSTEAFF
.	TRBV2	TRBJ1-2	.	TGTGCCAGCACTTTCTCGCGGGGGGCCCTAATTGGCTACACCTTC	CASTFSRGALIGYTF
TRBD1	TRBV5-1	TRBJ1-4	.	TGCGCCAGCAGCAGGACAGGGGTTAATGAAAAACTGTTTTTT	CASSRTGVNEKLFF
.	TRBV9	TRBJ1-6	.	TGTGCCAGCAGCGAAACCAGGGGTTCCTATAATTCACCCCTCCACTTT	CASSETRGSYNSPLHF
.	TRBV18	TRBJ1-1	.	TGTGCCAGCTCACCATCTCAGGACACTGAAGCTTTCTTT	CASSPSQDTEAFF
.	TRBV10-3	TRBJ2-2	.	TGTGCCCATAGGACACAGGAGGGGGGGGAGCTGTTTTTT	CAHRTQEGGELFF
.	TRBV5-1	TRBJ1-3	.	TGCGCCAGCGTAAAGGGGGGGGCATACACCATATATTTT	CASVKGGAYTIYF
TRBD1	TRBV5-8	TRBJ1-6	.	TGTGCCAGCAGCTCCGGGACAGGGGGCACCTGGTTTGATTCACCCCTCCACTTT	CASSSGTGGTWFDSPLHF
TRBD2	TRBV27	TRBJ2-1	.	TGTGCCAGCAGTTTTGGAGCGGGGGTTGAGCAGTTCTTC	CASSFGAGVEQFF